The 17 T cell receptor beta chains presented below share a single source sample, sequenced in a study of technical replicates of blood from several donors. The assay was immunoSEQ multiplex PCR, and TCRdb's table has in-frame clones only and misses some. The repertoire consists of fewer than 95,000 clones, with 90% to 95% occurring once and the leading ten covering 0.25%. The sample consisted of T cells isolated from PBMCs. The origin of the receptors is a human donor in good health.

This chain links TRBV13 with TRBJ2-3, with TRBD1 identical over 7 bases. V shed 5 bases, J shed 3 bases, and the junction held 8 bases outside the gene matches. Germline values: CDR1 PRHDT, CDR2 FYEKMQ (reference sequence). The CDR3 runs to 15 residues. CDR3: CASSLSAGGTDTQYF. Here the CDR3 DNA reads TGTGCCAGCAGCCTATCGGCAGGGGGTACAGATACGCAGTATTTT.

The CDR3 is CASSSRTRRSSGANVLTF. The CDR3 DNA sequence: TGTGCCAGCAGCTCACGGACAAGACGGAGCTCTGGGGCCAACGTCCTGACTTTC. V and J are TRBV7-9 and TRBJ2-6, with a weak D call TRBD1 (5 bases). The CDR3 is 18 residues long. V was trimmed by 4 bases and J by 0 bases, leaving 16 bases between them. Germline CDR1 reads SEHNR; CDR2 reads FQNEAQ (reference sequence).

The genes are TRBV5-4 and TRBJ1-4, with 7 nucleotides matching TRBD1. The J segment lost 3 bases and the V segment lost 4 bases, leaving 6 bases of the junction unmatched. Germline V gene lookup returns CDR1 SGHNT and CDR2 YYREEE (reference sequence). The CDR3 totals 15 residues. The CDR3 nucleotides are TGTGCCAGCAGCGGAACAGGGGCGTCTAATGAAAAACTGTTTTTT. Translating gives CASSGTGASNEKLFF. Full variable domain (remainder filled in from reference TRBV5-4 and TRBJ1-4): ETGVTQSPTHLIKTRGQQVTLRCSSQSGHNTVSWYQQALGQGPQFIFQYYREEENGRGNFPPRFSGLQFPNYSSELNVNALELDDSALYLCASSGTGASNEKLFFGSGTQLSVL.

This clone appeared once. V usage is TRBV18 and J usage is TRBJ2-1, with D tentatively TRBD1 (5 bases). CDR3 length: 14 amino acids. Looked up from germline, CDR1 is KGHSH and CDR2 is LQKENI. V lost 2 bases, J lost 2 bases, and 7 bases lay in between. In DNA, the CDR3 is TGTGCCAGCTCACCAGACAGAACCTACAATGAGCAGTTCTTC. Amino acids: CASSPDRTYNEQFF.

The CDR3 here is CASSLSGRGTYNEQFF. CDR3 DNA: TGTGCCAGCAGTTTGAGCGGGAGGGGCACCTACAATGAGCAGTTCTTC. The genes are TRBV28 and TRBJ2-1; 10 bases are a match to TRBD2. Looked up from germline, CDR1 is MDHEN and CDR2 is SYDVKM. V trimming: 3 bases; J trimming: 2 bases; junction bases outside the gene matches: 4. The CDR3 is made up of 16 amino acids.

The rearrangement links TRBV5-4 to TRBJ1-2, with a possible D match to TRBD1 (5 bases). The CDR3 totals 12 residues. Germline V gene data show CDR1 as SGHNT and CDR2 as YYREEE (reference sequence). V dropped 4 bases and J dropped 10 bases, with 14 bases sitting between them. This CDR3 reads CASSRPTELYTF. DNA of the CDR3: TGTGCCAGCAGCAGACCGACAGAACTCTACACCTTC.

This clone came up once. The chain uses TRBV6-6 and TRBJ1-2; 12 nucleotides line up with TRBD1. V dropped 0 bases and J dropped 8; count of bases not matched to a gene: 7. The germline gives CDR1 MNHNY, CDR2 SVGAGI (reference sequence). CDR3 length equals 16 residues. In DNA form, the CDR3 reads TGTGCCAGCAGTTACTCCAAGGGACAGGGGGCTTGGGGCTACACCTTC. It specifies CASSYSKGQGAWGYTF.

V is TRBV15 and J is TRBJ1-5; weak D call: TRBD1 (5 bases). The CDR3 runs to 14 residues. V dropped 3 bases and J dropped 4 bases, with 10 bases sitting between them. Germline CDR1 and CDR2: LNHNV and YYDKDF (reference sequence). DNA for the CDR3: TGTGCCACCAGCAGGACAGACAGTAATCAGCCCCAGCATTTT. Translating gives CATSRTDSNQPQHF. The whole variable domain, filled in from reference TRBV15 and TRBJ1-5, reads DAMVIQNPRYQVTQFGKPVTLSCSQTLNHNVMYWYQQKSSQAPKLLFHYYDKDFNNEADTPDNFQSRRPNTSFCFLDIRSPGLGDTAMYLCATSRTDSNQPQHFGDGTRLSIL.

In its sample, this clone was seen once. The chain carries TRBV4-1 and TRBJ1-3; weak D call: TRBD1 (6 bases). Germline CDR1 and CDR2: MGHRA and YSYEKL. The CDR3 extends over 16 amino acids. With 4 bases removed from V and 4 bases from J, the gap between germline ends came to 17 bases. In DNA, the CDR3 is TGCGCCAGCAGCCCCCTCGGGACACAGTTAGGAAACACCATATATTTT. This translates into CASSPLGTQLGNTIYF.

The chain is built from TRBV7-2 and TRBJ1-4; 10 nucleotides line up with TRBD1. CDR3 length: 18 amino acids. The germline gives CDR1 SGHTA, CDR2 FQGNSA. Trimming cost V 6 bases and J 5 bases; bases outside gene matches: 15. The CDR3 nucleotides are TGTGCCAGCAGGAAGGGAGCCGGGACAGGGGTTCCAAATGAAAAACTGTTTTTT. As protein: CASRKGAGTGVPNEKLFF.

The genes are TRBV25-1 and TRBJ1-1, with D possibly being TRBD1 (6 bases). Trimming stripped 4 bases from V and 6 bases from J, with 18 bases between. Germline V gene data show CDR1 as MGHDK and CDR2 as SYGVNS. The CDR3 is 15 amino acids. CDR3 nucleotides: TGTGCCAGCAGTGGAAACCGGGACACCCTCCCTGAAGCTTTCTTT. It codes for CASSGNRDTLPEAFF.

The V call is TRBV5-1, the J call TRBJ1-6; D is perhaps TRBD1 (5 bases). V dropped 0 bases and J dropped 8 bases, with 27 bases sitting between them. The CDR3 loop spans 20 amino acids. Germline CDR1 reads SGHRS; CDR2 reads YFSETQ. CDR3 sequence reads: CASSLVLLGGWKGDDSPLHF. DNA for the CDR3: TGCGCCAGCAGCTTGGTCCTTTTGGGGGGGTGGAAAGGTGATGATTCACCCCTCCACTTT.

This chain uses TRBV7-9 with TRBJ2-7; 9 bases map to TRBD2. CDR1 SEHNR and CDR2 FQNEAQ come from the germline V gene (reference sequence). The CDR3 contains 14 residues. With 5 bases clipped from V and 4 bases from J, the junction kept 6 bases outside the gene matches. Here the CDR3 DNA reads TGTGCCAGCAGCCGGACTAGCGAAGTGTACGAGCAGTACTTC. Translating gives CASSRTSEVYEQYF.

The CDR3 region has the DNA TGTGCCAGCAGCCAAGATCGGAGCAGAGCTACCTATGGCTACACCTTC. It is translated as CASSQDRSRATYGYTF. The chain carries TRBV4-2 and TRBJ1-2; D gene unclear. Per the germline V gene, CDR1 is LGHNA and CDR2 is YNFKEQ. Trimming left V 0 bases short and J 4 bases short, with 15 bases between. The CDR3 runs 16 residues.

This chain uses TRBV2 with TRBJ2-2, with 9 bases that match TRBD1. The CDR3 consists of 15 residues. Germline loops: CDR1 SNHLY, CDR2 FYNNEI. This CDR3 reads CATKQGQGNTGELFF. The CDR3 region has the DNA TGTGCTACTAAACAGGGACAGGGGAACACCGGGGAGCTGTTTTTT.

The J gene is TRBJ2-2, the V gene TRBV7-9; TRBD1 agrees at 7 bases. The CDR3 runs 16 residues. V shed 7 bases, J shed 3 bases, and the junction held 11 bases outside the gene matches. Germline lookup yields CDR1 SEHNR and CDR2 FQNEAQ (reference sequence). CDR3 protein: CASKGQVGLDTGELFF. In DNA, the CDR3 is TGTGCCAGCAAAGGACAGGTTGGATTGGACACCGGGGAGCTGTTTTTT.

This chain uses TRBV28 with TRBJ1-2; the D is unclear. Germline CDR1 reads MDHEN; CDR2 reads SYDVKM. The CDR3 totals 14 residues. Trimming stripped 8 bases from V and 3 bases from J, with 16 bases between. CDR3 residues: CASHTDGEYYGYTF. CDR3 DNA sequence: TGTGCCAGCCATACCGACGGGGAGTACTATGGCTACACCTTC.